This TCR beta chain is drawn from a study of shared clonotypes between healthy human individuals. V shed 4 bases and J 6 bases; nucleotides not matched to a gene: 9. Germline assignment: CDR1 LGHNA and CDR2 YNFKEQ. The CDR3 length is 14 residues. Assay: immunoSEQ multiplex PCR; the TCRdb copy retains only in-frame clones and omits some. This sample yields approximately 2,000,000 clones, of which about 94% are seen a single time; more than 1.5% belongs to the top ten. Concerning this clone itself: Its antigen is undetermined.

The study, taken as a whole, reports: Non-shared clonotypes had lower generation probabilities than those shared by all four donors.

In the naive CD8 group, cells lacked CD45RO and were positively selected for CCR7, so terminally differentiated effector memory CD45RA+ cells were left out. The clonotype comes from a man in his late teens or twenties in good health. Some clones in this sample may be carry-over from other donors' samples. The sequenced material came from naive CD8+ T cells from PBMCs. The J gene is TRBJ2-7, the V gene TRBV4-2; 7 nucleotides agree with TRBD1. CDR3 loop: CASSPNSGGGEQYF. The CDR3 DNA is TGTGCCAGCAGCCCTAACTCAGGGGGTGGCGAGCAGTACTTC.